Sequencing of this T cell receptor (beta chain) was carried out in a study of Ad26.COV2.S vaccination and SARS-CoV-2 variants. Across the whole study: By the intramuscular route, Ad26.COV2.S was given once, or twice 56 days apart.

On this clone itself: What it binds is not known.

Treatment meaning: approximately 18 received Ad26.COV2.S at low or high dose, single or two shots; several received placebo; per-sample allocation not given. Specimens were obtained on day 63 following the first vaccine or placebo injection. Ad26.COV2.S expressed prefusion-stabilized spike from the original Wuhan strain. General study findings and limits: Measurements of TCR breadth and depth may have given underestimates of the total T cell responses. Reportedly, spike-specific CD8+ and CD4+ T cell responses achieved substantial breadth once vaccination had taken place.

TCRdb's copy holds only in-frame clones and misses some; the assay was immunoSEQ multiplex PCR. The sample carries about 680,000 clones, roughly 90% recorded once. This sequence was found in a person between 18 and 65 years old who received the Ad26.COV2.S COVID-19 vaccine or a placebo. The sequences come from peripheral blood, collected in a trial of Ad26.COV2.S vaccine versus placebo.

The CDR3 protein is CASEEGSTEAFF. CDR3 nucleotides: TGTGCCAGCGAGGAGGGGAGCACTGAAGCTTTCTTT. The rearrangement links TRBV6-5 to TRBJ1-1; D may be TRBD1 (5 bases). Germline CDR1 MNHEY, CDR2 SVGAGI. V was shortened by 8 bases and J by 4 bases, with 11 bases between the two germline ends. This CDR3 region has 12 residues.